What follows are 9 T cell receptor beta chains derived from one specimen sequenced in a study of T cell changes during pregnancy in multiple sclerosis (dated by TCRdb to between 2018 and 2021). The library was generated by the immunoSEQ multiplex PCR assay. What TCRdb holds here is the immuneACCESS table cut down to in-frame rearrangements. Part of the clones is not present; checked against another copy, under half of the missing clones reflect an unresolved V gene, and the others are unexplained. Recorded for this sample are about 66,000 clones; 90% of them occurred a single time. 1.5% of the sample is held by the ten biggest clonotypes. The sequences come from peripheral blood, collected in the third trimester of pregnancy. These TCRs come from a female donor with multiple sclerosis, enrolled in a pregnancy study.

The J gene is TRBJ2-5, the V gene TRBV5-1; the match to TRBD2 covers 7 bases. The length of the CDR3 is 17 residues. V lost 0 bases to trimming and J lost 1 base; unmatched junction nucleotides: 9. Per germline, CDR1 SGHRS and CDR2 YFSETQ. The CDR3 reads CASSLGVIGTTQETQYF. CDR3 DNA sequence: TGCGCCAGCAGCTTGGGAGTAATTGGGACTACCCAAGAGACCCAGTACTTC.

J is TRBJ2-3 and V is TRBV9; 10 positions match TRBD1. Germline values: CDR1 SGDLS, CDR2 YYNGEE. With 4 bases clipped from V and 5 bases from J, the junction kept 10 bases outside the gene matches. The CDR3 length is 16 residues. The CDR3 sequence is CASSRDDRGLEDTQYF. For the CDR3, the DNA is TGTGCCAGCAGCCGGGATGACAGGGGGCTTGAAGATACGCAGTATTTT. Combining the CDR3 with reference TRBV9 and TRBJ2-3 gives the whole variable domain DSGVTQTPKHLITATGQRVTLRCSPRSGDLSVYWYQQSLDQGLQFLIQYYNGEERAKGNILERFSAQQFPDLHSELNLSSLELGDSALYFCASSRDDRGLEDTQYFGPGTRLTVL.

The rearrangement uses TRBV27 and TRBJ2-1; 9 bases line up with TRBD1. Germline loops: CDR1 MNHEY, CDR2 SMNVEV (reference sequence). The CDR3 covers 15 residues. J lost 6 bases, V lost 0 bases, and 3 bases had no gene match. In DNA, the CDR3 is TGTGCCAGCAGTTTATCAAAGACAGGGGGCAATGAGCAGTTCTTC. Residues: CASSLSKTGGNEQFF.

The chain combines TRBV2 with TRBJ1-1; 7 bases line up with TRBD1. The CDR3 loop spans 15 amino acids. V shed 6 bases and J 0 bases; nucleotides not matched to a gene: 7. CDR1 and CDR2 from the germline V gene are SNHLY and FYNNEI. CDR3 DNA sequence: TGTGCCAGCAGGGAGACAGGGCTCATGAACACTGAAGCTTTCTTT. Translating it yields CASRETGLMNTEAFF.

V usage is TRBV9 and J usage is TRBJ2-1; 10 bases are a match to TRBD1. Germline CDR1 reads SGDLS; CDR2 reads YYNGEE. J lost 8 bases, V lost 3 bases, and 5 bases had no gene match. CDR3 size: 14 residues. CDR3 amino acids: CASSAGQGSDEQFF. CDR3 in DNA: TGTGCCAGCAGCGCGGGACAGGGGTCCGATGAGCAGTTCTTC.

The DNA for the CDR3 is TGTGCCAGCAGCTCTTCCGGTCGCGGGAAGAATGAGCAGTTCTTC. This translates into CASSSSGRGKNEQFF. The chain joins TRBV7-9 to TRBJ2-1; TRBD2 might be the D (6 bases). Trimming removed 4 bases at V and 7 bases at J, with 17 bases between. The CDR3 is 15 residues long. From germline, CDR1 is SEHNR and CDR2 FQNEAQ (reference sequence).

The V call is TRBV27, the J call TRBJ2-1, with 8 bases identical to TRBD1. The ends lost 0 bases at V and 3 bases at J; junction bases unmatched: 4. Germline CDR1 and CDR2: MNHEY and SMNVEV (reference sequence). The CDR3 spans 16 residues. The CDR3 DNA follows: TGTGCCAGCAGTTTATCTGGCGGACAGGGCTACAATGAGCAGTTCTTC. Translating it yields CASSLSGGQGYNEQFF.

The V and J genes are TRBV27 and TRBJ2-7, with D possibly matching TRBD1 (6 bases). Germline V gene lookup returns CDR1 MNHEY and CDR2 SMNVEV (reference sequence). V was trimmed by 4 bases and J by 2 bases, leaving 21 bases between them. This CDR3 region has 17 residues. The CDR3 region is CASSSSPGTLGPYEQYF. CDR3 coding DNA: TGTGCCAGCAGTTCCTCACCCGGGACACTCGGACCCTACGAGCAGTACTTC.

The V call is TRBV4-3, the J call TRBJ2-1, with TRBD2 matching 8 bases. The CDR3 covers 17 residues. The trim removed 0 bases at V and 1 base at J, leaving 5 bases unmatched. Germline assignment: CDR1 LGHNA and CDR2 YSLEER. The CDR3 coding sequence is TGCGCCAGCAGCCAAGACTCCGGGGGGGGGTCCTACAATGAGCAGTTCTTC. This encodes CASSQDSGGGSYNEQFF.